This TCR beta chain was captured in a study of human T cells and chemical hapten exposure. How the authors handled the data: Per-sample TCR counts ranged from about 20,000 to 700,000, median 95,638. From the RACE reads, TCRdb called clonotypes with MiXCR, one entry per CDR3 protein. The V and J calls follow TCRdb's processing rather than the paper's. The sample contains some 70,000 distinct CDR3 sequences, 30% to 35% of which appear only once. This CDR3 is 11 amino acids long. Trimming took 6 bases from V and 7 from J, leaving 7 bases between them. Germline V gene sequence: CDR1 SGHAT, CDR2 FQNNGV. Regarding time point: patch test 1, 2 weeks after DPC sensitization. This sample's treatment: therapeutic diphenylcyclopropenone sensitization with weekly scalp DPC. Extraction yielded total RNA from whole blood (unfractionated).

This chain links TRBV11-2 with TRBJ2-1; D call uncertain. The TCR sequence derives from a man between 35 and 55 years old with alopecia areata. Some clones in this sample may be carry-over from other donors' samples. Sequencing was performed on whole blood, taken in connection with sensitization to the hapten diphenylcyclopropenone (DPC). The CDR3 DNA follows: TGTGCCAGCAGGGGTAGGAATGAGCAGTTCTTC. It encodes CASRGRNEQFF. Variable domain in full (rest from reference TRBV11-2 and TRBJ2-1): EAGVAQSPRYKIIEKRQSVAFWCNPISGHATLYWYQQILGQGPKLLIQFQNNGVVDDSQLPKDRFSAERLKGVDSTLKIQPAKLEDSAVYLCASRGRNEQFFGPGTRLTVL.